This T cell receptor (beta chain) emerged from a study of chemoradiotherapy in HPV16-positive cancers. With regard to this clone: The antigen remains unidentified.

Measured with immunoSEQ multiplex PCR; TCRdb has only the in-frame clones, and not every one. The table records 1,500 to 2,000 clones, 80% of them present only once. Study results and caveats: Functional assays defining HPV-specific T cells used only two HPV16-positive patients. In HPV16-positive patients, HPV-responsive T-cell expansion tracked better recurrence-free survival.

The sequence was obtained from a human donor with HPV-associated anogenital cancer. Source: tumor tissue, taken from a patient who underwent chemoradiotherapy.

CDR3 loop: CASSVRDGDYEQYF. DNA of the CDR3: TGTGCCAGCAGCGTCCGGGACGGGGACTACGAGCAGTACTTC. The chain uses TRBV9 and TRBJ2-7; D is possibly TRBD1 or TRBD2 (5 bases each). This CDR3 region has 14 residues. V lost 2 bases and J 3 bases, leaving 12 bases between the germline ends. Germline lookup yields CDR1 SGDLS and CDR2 YYNGEE. Full variable domain (rest looked up from reference TRBV9 and TRBJ2-7): DSGVTQTPKHLITATGQRVTLRCSPRSGDLSVYWYQQSLDQGLQFLIQYYNGEERAKGNILERFSAQQFPDLHSELNLSSLELGDSALYFCASSVRDGDYEQYFGPGTRLTVT.